The sequence of this T cell receptor (beta chain) was determined in a study of shared T cell receptors in the human thymus. This CDR3 region has 17 residues. The V and J ends lost 1 base and 0 bases respectively, with 13 bases between them. Germline CDR1 is PRHDT and CDR2 is FYEKMQ (reference sequence). Sequencing was performed with immunoSEQ multiplex PCR; in TCRdb, only in-frame clones are kept and a portion is missing. The sample records some 640,000 clones, around 87% being singletons. A further study also used this sample, focusing on human thymus T cells. In that study: Corrective heart surgery yielded resections, and these provided the thymus tissue.

This chain connects TRBV13 to TRBJ2-1; D might be TRBD2 (7 bases). The material sequenced was thymocytes. This clonotype was sampled from a boy under two years old with a congenital heart defect. CDR3 sequence (DNA): TGTGCCAGCAGCTTAGTGGCGGGGGCCAGCTCCTACAATGAGCAGTTCTTC. Its translation is CASSLVAGASSYNEQFF.